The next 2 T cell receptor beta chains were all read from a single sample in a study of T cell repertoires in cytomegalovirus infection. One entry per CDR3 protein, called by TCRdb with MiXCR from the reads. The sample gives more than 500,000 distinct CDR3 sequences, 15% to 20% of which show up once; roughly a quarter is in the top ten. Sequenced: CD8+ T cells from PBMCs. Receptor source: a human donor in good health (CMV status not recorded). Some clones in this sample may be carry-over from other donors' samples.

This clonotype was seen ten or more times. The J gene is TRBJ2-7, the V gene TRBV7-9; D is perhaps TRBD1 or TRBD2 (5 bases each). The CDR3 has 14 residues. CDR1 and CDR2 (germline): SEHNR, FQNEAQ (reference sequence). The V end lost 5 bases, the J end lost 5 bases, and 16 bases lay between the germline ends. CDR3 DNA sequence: TGTGCCAGCAGCCCCACGGTGGGGGAGCACGAGCAGTACTTC. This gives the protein CASSPTVGEHEQYF.

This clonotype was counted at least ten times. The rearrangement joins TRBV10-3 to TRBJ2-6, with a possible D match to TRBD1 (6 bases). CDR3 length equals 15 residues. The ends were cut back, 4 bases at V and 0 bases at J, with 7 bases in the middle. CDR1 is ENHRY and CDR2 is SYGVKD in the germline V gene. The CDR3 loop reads CAISGGGSGANVLTF. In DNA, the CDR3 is TGTGCCATCAGTGGAGGGGGCTCTGGGGCCAACGTCCTGACTTTC.